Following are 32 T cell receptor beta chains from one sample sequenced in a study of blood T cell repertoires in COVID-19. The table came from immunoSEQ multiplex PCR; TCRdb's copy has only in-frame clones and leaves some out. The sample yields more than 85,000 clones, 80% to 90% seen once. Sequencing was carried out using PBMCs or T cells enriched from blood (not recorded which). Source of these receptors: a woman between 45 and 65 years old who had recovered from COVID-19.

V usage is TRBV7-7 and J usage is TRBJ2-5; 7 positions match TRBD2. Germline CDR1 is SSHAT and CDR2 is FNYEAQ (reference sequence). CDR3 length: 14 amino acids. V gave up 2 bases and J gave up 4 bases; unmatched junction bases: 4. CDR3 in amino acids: CASSLKASGETQYF. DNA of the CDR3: TGTGCCAGCAGCTTAAAGGCTAGCGGAGAGACCCAGTACTTC.

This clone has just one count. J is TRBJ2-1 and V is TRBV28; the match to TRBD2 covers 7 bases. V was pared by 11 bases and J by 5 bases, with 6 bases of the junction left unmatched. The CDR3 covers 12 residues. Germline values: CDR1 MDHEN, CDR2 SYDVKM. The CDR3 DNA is TGTGCCTGCGGACTAGTAAACAATGAGCAGTTCTTC. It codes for CACGLVNNEQFF.

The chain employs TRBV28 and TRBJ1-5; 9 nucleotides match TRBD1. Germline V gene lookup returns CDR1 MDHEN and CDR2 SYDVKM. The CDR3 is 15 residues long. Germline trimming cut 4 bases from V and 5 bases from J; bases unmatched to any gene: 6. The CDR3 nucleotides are TGTGCCAGCAGTTCCCCGGGACAGGGTTATCAGCCCCAGCATTTT. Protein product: CASSSPGQGYQPQHF.

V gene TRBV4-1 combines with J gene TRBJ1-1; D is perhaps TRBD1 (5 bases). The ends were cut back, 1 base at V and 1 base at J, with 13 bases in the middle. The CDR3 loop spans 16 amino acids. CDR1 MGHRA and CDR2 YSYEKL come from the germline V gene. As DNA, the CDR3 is TGCGCCAGCAGCCAAGGCTCGGGACTAGCGAACACTGAAGCTTTCTTT. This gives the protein CASSQGSGLANTEAFF.

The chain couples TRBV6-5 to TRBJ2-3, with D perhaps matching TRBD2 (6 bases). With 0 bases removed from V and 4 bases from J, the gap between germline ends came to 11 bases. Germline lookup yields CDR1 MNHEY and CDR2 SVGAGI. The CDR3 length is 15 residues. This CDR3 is CASSYSFPGADTQYF. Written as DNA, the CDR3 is TGTGCCAGCAGTTACTCATTTCCGGGGGCAGATACGCAGTATTTT.

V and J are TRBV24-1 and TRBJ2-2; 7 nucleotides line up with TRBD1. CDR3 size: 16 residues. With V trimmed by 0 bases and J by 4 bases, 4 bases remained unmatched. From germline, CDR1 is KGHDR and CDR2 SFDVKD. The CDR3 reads CATSDLQGDGTGELFF. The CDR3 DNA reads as TGTGCCACCAGTGATTTGCAGGGGGATGGCACCGGGGAGCTGTTTTTT.

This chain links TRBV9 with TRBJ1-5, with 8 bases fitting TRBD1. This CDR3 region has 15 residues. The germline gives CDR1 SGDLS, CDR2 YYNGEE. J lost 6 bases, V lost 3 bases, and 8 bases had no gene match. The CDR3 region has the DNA TGTGCCAGCAGCGCTTCCTCAGGGGGCGGTCAGCCCCAGCATTTT. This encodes CASSASSGGGQPQHF.

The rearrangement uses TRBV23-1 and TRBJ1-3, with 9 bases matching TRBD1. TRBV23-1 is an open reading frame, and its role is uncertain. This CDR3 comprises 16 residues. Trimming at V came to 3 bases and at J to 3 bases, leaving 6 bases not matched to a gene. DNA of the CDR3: TGCGCCAGCAGTCATGGGAGGGACAGGGATGGAAACACCATATATTTT. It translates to CASSHGRDRDGNTIYF.

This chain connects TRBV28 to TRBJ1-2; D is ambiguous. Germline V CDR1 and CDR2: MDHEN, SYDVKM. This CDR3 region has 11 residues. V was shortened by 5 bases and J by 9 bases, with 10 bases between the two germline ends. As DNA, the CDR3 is TGTGCCAGCAGTGGGCTAATCAGCTACACCTTC. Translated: CASSGLISYTF.

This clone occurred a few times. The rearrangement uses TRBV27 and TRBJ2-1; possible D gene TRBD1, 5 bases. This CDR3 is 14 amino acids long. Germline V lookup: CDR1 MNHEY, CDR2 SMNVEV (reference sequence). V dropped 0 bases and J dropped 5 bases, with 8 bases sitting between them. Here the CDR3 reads CASSLSRRDNEQFF. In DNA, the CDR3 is TGTGCCAGCAGTTTATCGCGCAGGGACAATGAGCAGTTCTTC.

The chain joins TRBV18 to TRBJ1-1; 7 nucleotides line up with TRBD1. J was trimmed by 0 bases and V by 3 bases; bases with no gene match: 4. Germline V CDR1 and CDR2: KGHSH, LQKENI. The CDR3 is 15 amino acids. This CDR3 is CASSPTGTVNTEAFF. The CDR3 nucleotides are TGTGCCAGCTCACCTACCGGGACAGTGAACACTGAAGCTTTCTTT. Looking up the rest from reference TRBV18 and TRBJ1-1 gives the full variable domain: NAGVMQNPRHLVRRRGQEARLRCSPMKGHSHVYWYRQLPEEGLKFMVYLQKENIIDESGMPKERFSAEFPKEGPSILRIQQVVRGDSAAYFCASSPTGTVNTEAFFGQGTRLTVV.

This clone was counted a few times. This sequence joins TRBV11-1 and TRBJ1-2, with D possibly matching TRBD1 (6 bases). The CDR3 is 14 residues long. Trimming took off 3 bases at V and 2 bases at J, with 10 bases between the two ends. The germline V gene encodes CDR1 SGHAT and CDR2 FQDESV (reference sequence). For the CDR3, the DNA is TGTGCCAGCAGCTTCGGGCAGGGGAACTATGGCTACACCTTC. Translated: CASSFGQGNYGYTF.

Here the CDR3 DNA reads TGTGCCAGCAGTGAAGGCCCGGACAGAACCTACGAGCAGTACTTC. This sequence encodes CASSEGPDRTYEQYF. J is TRBJ2-7 and V is TRBV2; D possibly corresponds to TRBD1 (6 bases). The length of the CDR3 is 15 residues. The V end lost 1 base, the J end lost 2 bases, and 12 bases lay between the germline ends. The V gene's germline CDR1 is SNHLY and CDR2 FYNNEI.

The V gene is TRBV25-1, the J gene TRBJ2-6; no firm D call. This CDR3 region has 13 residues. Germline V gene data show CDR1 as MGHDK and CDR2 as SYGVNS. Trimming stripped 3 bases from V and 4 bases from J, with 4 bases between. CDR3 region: CASSDVGANVLTF. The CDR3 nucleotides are TGTGCCAGCAGTGATGTAGGGGCCAACGTCCTGACTTTC.

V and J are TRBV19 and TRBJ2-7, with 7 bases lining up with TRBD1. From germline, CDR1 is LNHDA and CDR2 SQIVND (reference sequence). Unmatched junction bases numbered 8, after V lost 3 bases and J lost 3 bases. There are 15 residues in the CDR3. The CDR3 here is CASSMGAGTVYEQYF. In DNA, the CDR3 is TGTGCCAGTAGTATGGGCGCCGGGACAGTCTACGAGCAGTACTTC.

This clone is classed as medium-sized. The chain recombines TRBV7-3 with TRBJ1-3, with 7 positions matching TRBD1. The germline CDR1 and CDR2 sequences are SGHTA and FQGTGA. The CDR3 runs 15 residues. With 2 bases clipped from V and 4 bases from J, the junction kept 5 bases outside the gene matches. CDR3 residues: CASSLSGGYGNTIYF. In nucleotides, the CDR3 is TGTGCCAGCAGCTTATCAGGGGGATACGGAAACACCATATATTTT.

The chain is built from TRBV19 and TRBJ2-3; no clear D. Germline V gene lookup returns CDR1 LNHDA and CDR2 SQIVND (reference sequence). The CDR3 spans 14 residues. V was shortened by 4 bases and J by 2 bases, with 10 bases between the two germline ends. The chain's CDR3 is CASSTTTTTDTQYF. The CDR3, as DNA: TGTGCCAGTAGTACTACTACCACCACAGATACGCAGTATTTT.

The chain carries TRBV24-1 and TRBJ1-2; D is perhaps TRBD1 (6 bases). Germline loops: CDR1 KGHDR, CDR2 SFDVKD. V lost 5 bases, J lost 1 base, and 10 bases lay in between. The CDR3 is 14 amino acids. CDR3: CATSGGRGNYGYTF. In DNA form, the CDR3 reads TGTGCCACCAGTGGGGGCAGGGGTAACTATGGCTACACCTTC.

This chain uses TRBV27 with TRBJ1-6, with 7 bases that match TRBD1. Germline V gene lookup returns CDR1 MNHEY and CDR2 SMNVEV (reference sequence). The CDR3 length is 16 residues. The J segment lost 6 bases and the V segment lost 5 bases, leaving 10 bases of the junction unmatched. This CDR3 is CASSEYGTDGNSPLHF. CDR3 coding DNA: TGTGCCAGCAGTGAATATGGGACAGACGGTAATTCACCCCTCCACTTT.

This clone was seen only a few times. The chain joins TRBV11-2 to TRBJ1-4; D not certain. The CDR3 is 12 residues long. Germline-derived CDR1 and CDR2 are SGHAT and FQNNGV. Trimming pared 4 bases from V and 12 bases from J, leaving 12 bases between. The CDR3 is CASSSQLRELFF. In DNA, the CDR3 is TGTGCCAGCAGCTCTCAGTTGAGGGAACTGTTTTTT.

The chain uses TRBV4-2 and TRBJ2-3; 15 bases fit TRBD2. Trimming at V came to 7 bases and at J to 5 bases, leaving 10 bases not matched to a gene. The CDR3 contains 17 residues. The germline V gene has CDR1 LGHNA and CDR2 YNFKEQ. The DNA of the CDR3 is TGTGCCAGCACCCCAATTGGACTAGCGGGGGGGCAAGATACGCAGTATTTT. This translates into CASTPIGLAGGQDTQYF.

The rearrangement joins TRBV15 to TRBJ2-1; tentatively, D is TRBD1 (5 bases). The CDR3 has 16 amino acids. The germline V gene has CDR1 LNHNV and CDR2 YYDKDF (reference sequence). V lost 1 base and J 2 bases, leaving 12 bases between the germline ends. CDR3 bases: TGTGCCACCAGCAGAGTGGGAAAGGGGCCCTACAATGAGCAGTTCTTC. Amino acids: CATSRVGKGPYNEQFF.

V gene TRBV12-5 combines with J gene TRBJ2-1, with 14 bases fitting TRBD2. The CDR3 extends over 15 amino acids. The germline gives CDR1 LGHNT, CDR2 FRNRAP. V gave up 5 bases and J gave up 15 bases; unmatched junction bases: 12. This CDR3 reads CASGMTGLAGERRFF. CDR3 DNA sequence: TGTGCTAGTGGTATGACGGGACTAGCGGGGGAACGACGGTTCTTC.

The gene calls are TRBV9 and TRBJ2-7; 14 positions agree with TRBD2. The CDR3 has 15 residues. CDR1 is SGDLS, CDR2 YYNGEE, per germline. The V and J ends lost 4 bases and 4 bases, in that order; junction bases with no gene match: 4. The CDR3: CASSPRLAGGYEQYF. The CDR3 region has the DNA TGTGCCAGCAGCCCCCGACTAGCGGGGGGGTACGAGCAGTACTTC. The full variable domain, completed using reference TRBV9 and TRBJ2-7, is DSGVTQTPKHLITATGQRVTLRCSPRSGDLSVYWYQQSLDQGLQFLIQYYNGEERAKGNILERFSAQQFPDLHSELNLSSLELGDSALYFCASSPRLAGGYEQYFGPGTRLTVT.

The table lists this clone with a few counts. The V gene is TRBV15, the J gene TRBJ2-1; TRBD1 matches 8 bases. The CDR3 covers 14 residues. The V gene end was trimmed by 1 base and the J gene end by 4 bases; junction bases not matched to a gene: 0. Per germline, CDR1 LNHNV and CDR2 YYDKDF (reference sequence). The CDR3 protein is CATSRGTGYNEQFF. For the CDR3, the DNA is TGTGCCACCAGCAGAGGGACAGGGTACAATGAGCAGTTCTTC.

Here the CDR3 DNA reads TGTGCCAGCAGCTCTCCGAATTCACCCCTCCACTTT. This encodes CASSSPNSPLHF. The genes are TRBV11-2 and TRBJ1-6, with D hard to call. This CDR3 contains 12 residues. Germline V gene lookup returns CDR1 SGHAT and CDR2 FQNNGV. The V end lost 4 bases, the J end lost 7 bases, and 5 bases lay between the germline ends.

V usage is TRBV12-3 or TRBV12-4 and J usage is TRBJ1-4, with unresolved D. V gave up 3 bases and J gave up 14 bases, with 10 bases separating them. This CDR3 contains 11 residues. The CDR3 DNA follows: TGTGCCAGCAGTTTCGTCGAAGAGCTGTTTTTT. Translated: CASSFVEELFF.

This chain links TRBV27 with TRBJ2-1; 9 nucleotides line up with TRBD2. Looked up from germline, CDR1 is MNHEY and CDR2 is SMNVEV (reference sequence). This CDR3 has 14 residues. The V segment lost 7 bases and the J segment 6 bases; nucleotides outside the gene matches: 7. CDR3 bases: TGTGCCAGCAATCCGGGACTAGCCCGCAATGAGCAGTTCTTC. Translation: CASNPGLARNEQFF.

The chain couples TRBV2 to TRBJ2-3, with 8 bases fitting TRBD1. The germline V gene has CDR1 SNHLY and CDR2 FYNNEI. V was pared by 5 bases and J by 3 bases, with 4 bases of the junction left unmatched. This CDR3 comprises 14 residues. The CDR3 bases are TGTGCCAGCAGTTCAGGGGGCGGAACAGATACGCAGTATTTT. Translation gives CASSSGGGTDTQYF.

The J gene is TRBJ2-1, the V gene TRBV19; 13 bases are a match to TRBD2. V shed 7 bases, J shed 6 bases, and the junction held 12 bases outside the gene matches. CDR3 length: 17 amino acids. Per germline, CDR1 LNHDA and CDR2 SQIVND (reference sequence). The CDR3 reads CASTVLAGGPRGNEQFF. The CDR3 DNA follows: TGTGCCAGTACCGTACTAGCGGGAGGGCCAAGGGGCAATGAGCAGTTCTTC.

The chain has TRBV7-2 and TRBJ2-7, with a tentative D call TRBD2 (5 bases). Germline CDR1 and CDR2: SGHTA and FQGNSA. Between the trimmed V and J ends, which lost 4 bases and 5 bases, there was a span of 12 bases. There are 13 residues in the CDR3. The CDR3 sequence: CASSSGLANEQYF. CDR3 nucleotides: TGTGCCAGCAGCTCTGGACTCGCAAACGAGCAGTACTTC.

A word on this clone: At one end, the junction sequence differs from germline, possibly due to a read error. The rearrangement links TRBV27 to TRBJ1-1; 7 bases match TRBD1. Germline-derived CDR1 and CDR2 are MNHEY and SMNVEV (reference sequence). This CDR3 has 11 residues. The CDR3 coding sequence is TGTGCCAGCATACAGGGGCCTGACGCTTTCTTT. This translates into CASIQGPDAFF.